This T cell receptor beta chain was observed in a study of cytomegalovirus exposure and HLA in healthy donors. Study as a whole: Samples from HLA-typed donors yielded about 85 million unique TCRs in an early data release.

General study results and limits: Later on, an analysis showed TCR association rates differing by HLA locus, with DRB1 the most and HLA-C the fewest.

With 60 Vbeta and 13 Jbeta primers, the PCR was carried out. Profiled with immunoSEQ multiplex PCR; TCRdb holds only in-frame clones, not every one. Of 95,000 to 130,000 clones detected, 81% appear once; the ten largest clones hold around 4%. Concerning this clone: Its cognate antigen is unknown.

The specimen sequenced was PBMCs. This clonotype originated in a woman aged 30 to 39 in good health and CMV-seronegative.

The CDR3 reads CASSLSGSGNGYTF. For the CDR3, the DNA is TGTGCCAGCAGTTTGTCCGGGTCGGGAAATGGCTACACCTTC. The V and J genes are TRBV27 and TRBJ1-2, with D unresolved. The CDR3 covers 14 residues. The ends were cut back, 3 bases at V and 6 bases at J, with 14 bases in the middle. Per germline, CDR1 MNHEY and CDR2 SMNVEV (reference sequence).